This note documents a single TCR beta chain sequence. The data belong to a study of shared clonotypes between healthy human individuals. CD45RO-negative CD8 cells positively selected for CCR7 made up the naive population, which excluded terminally differentiated effector memory CD45RA+ cells. Donors comprised only Caucasian adults living in Nashville, Tennessee. Each subset's genomic DNA was split evenly across several immunoSEQ plates. Each replicate PCR on the sorted subsets used 200 to 250 ng DNA (around 30,000 T cell genomes). The method was immunoSEQ multiplex PCR; TCRdb's version includes in-frame clones alone and lacks a portion of them. The table has 2 million or so clones, about 95% seen once. This CDR3 contains 15 residues. Germline V gives CDR1 MDHEN, CDR2 SYDVKM. Trimming took 2 bases from V and 8 from J; bases not matched to a gene: 10.

The rearrangement joins TRBV28 to TRBJ2-7, with 9 bases aligning to TRBD1. Sequenced sample: naive CD8+ T cells sorted from blood. The TCR sequence derives from a man between 18 and 29 years old in good health. CDR3 residues: CASSLEGGQGSKQYF. CDR3 DNA sequence: TGTGCCAGCAGTTTAGAGGGGGGACAGGGATCTAAGCAGTACTTC.